This T cell receptor beta chain appears in the sequencing data of a study of control samples from healthy donors and cancer patients. CDR1 is SGHAT, CDR2 FQNNGV, per germline. The CDR3 covers 12 residues. The protocol was immunoSEQ multiplex PCR, while the TCRdb copy is restricted to in-frame clones and leaves out a portion. The table includes about 170,000 clones, over 85% detected once. Note on this clone: A read error may account for a junction end that differs from germline.

The receptor was derived from a man under 40 in good health. Sequencing was carried out using blood. V and J are TRBV11-2 and TRBJ2-5; no reliable D call. The CDR3 region is CASSLDAQDPHF. CDR3 nucleotides: TGTGCCAGCAGCTTAGATGCTCAGGACCCCCACTTC.